This is a list of T cell receptor beta chains from one sample in a study of shared clonotypes between healthy human individuals. Assay used: immunoSEQ multiplex PCR; TCRdb lists only in-frame clones, some missing. The repertoire consists of some 700,000 clones, with about 90% occurring once and the leading ten covering about a third. Source material: memory CD8+ T cells from PBMCs. The source is a man between 18 and 29 years old in good health. Some clones in this sample may be carry-over from other donors' samples. Each CDR3 is given with its conserved first and last residue. A row's size may be missing; if present it is once, few, many or a size class.

CDR3aa | len | v_gene | abundance
CASSRTAMNTEAFF | 14 | TRBV6-4 | -
CASSLGAGAYEQYF | 14 | TRBV5-6 | once
CASTPGGGTYEQYF | 14 | TRBV27 | -
CAWMGYNEQFF | 11 | TRBV30 | -
CASSLSPGSLAYEQYF | 16 | TRBV27 | -
CASSERRQGPGYTF | 14 | TRBV28 | -
CASSDLAGINTDTQYF | 16 | TRBV27 | once
CASSQGTSGSFWGSEQFF | 18 | TRBV4-1 | -
CASSIYPGAYEQYF | 14 | TRBV6-6 | -
CASSQVYGTMATDTQYF | 17 | TRBV4-2 | -
CASSWGQSNTEAFF | 14 | TRBV5-1 | -
CASSSGQARNEQFF | 14 | TRBV27 | -
CASSDSKWGTAFEKLFF | 17 | TRBV6-4 | -
CASRATGIGDTQYF | 14 | TRBV10-2 | -
CASSELRTGLDTQYF | 15 | TRBV6-1 | -
CASSFFRPSEVFYEQYF | 17 | TRBV5-1 | -
CASSHREYEQYF | 12 | TRBV7-9 | -
CASSLWTGMNTEAFF | 15 | TRBV28 | once
CASSLDRGFYGYTF | 14 | TRBV13 | -
CASNNIGGSAPQETQYF | 17 | TRBV5-6 | few
CASSLLGVAGYNEQFF | 16 | TRBV28 | -
CASSLYGREEYEQYF | 15 | TRBV11-2 | -
CASSSPRDRVRQETQYF | 17 | TRBV7-9 | once
CASSRTGGTNEKLFF | 15 | TRBV5-5 | few
CATSRDLRTSGRAHEQYF | 18 | TRBV15 | -
CASSDTSGIYTGELFF | 16 | TRBV9 | -
CASTPGQEGLGDTQYF | 16 | TRBV27 | -
CSVARDTGELFF | 12 | TRBV29-1 | once
CASSSSEVGEQYF | 13 | TRBV5-6 | -
CSVDGGGADTQYF | 13 | TRBV29-1 | -
CASRQMRGPNTEAFF | 15 | TRBV19 | -
CASSVGQLNTEAFF | 14 | TRBV2 | -
CASSPGSAGDTQYF | 14 | TRBV6-5 | once
CASSPSPALNTEAFF | 15 | TRBV7-9 | -
CASSLGQYNQPQHF | 14 | TRBV27 | few
CASSPYREVHEQYF | 14 | TRBV28 | -
CASSDWQLARGEQYF | 15 | TRBV6-1 | -
CASSVRTANTEAFF | 14 | TRBV4-1 | -
CASRTLAGSYNEQFF | 15 | TRBV19 | -
CASSLSLPLNTEAFF | 15 | TRBV27 | -
CASSFGGWMETQYF | 14 | TRBV5-6 | -
CASSFWGANEQFF | 13 | TRBV28 | -
CASSFRTGFGYTF | 13 | TRBV28 | -
CASSLEGGGHQPQHF | 15 | TRBV28 | -
CASSLRDRGLQETQYF | 16 | TRBV11-2 | -
CASSLNRVHEQYF | 13 | TRBV27 | -
CASSPLPGLNTEAFF | 15 | TRBV27 | -
CASTPSGTGTDTQYF | 15 | TRBV9 | -
CASTWGGESYNEQFF | 15 | TRBV6-1 | -
CASSLDLGLAGYEQYF | 16 | TRBV11-2 | -
CASSLPGQNSYEQYF | 15 | TRBV27 | -
CASSQDISRGRNQPQHF | 17 | TRBV4-3 | -
CASSEQGRDGYTF | 13 | TRBV10-2 | -